The entry that follows covers one T cell receptor beta chain sequence. Its antigen remains unidentified. TCRdb ran MiXCR on the reads and lists one entry per CDR3 protein. The sample records some 450,000 distinct CDR3 sequences, roughly 30% being singletons. With V trimmed by 0 bases and J by 11 bases, 9 bases remained unmatched. Germline V gene lookup returns CDR1 MNHEY and CDR2 SVGAGI. This CDR3 is built from 14 residues. These data are taken from a study of T cell repertoires in cytomegalovirus infection. Study-wide background: CMV infection and matching HLA type were both indicated by public TCR beta signatures. General study results and limits: Summed frequency of public TCR beta families distinguished CMV carriers with the relevant HLA. Clonotype analysis showed dominance of the ex vivo response by HLA-C-restricted CMV-specific TCR beta clonotypes.

The sample consisted of PBMCs. The J gene is TRBJ1-1, the V gene TRBV6-5; TRBD1 matches at 7 bases. The receptor was isolated from a human donor in good health (CMV status not recorded). Some clones in this sample may be carry-over from other donors' samples. The CDR3 loop reads CASSYSRRGREAFF. The CDR3 bases are TGTGCCAGCAGTTACTCACGGAGGGGGCGAGAGGCTTTCTTT.